This is a list of T cell receptor beta chains from one sample in a study of T cell responses to AZD1222 COVID-19 vaccine. Method: immunoSEQ multiplex PCR; TCRdb's copy keeps in-frame clones and lacks some. The table lists tens of thousands of clones, about 82% of them singletons. Sequenced here: peripheral blood, sampled on day 0 of AZD1222 vaccination. The receptors stem from an adult in good health. The CDR3 runs from the conserved cysteine through the conserved F or W. A D gene is named only where the DNA matches it firmly. Size values are once, few and many counts, or a class for expanded clones, and some rows have none.

TRBJ2-2,-,TRBV24-1,TRBD1,CATSDAQGARGGELFF,TGTGCCACCAGTGATGCCCAGGGGGCCCGGGGCGGGGAGCTGTTTTTT
TRBJ2-7,-,TRBV4-3,-,CASSQDLAEKYEQYF,TGCGCCAGCAGCCAAGATCTGGCAGAGAAGTACGAGCAGTACTTC
TRBJ2-1,-,TRBV18,TRBD1,CASSQGANNEQFF,TGTGCCAGCTCACAGGGGGCGAATAATGAGCAGTTCTTC
TRBJ1-2,-,TRBV7-9,-,CATSRPPSGYTF,TGTGCCACGAGTCGGCCCCCCAGTGGCTACACCTTC
TRBJ1-2,-,TRBV6-1,-,CASSEFRGYNYGYTF,TGTGCCAGCAGTGAATTTCGGGGCTACAACTATGGCTACACCTTC
TRBJ2-7,-,TRBV11-3,TRBD2,CASSLAAGGDYEQYF,TGTGCCAGCAGCTTAGCGGCGGGAGGGGACTACGAGCAGTACTTC
TRBJ2-5,-,TRBV12-3/TRBV12-4,TRBD1,CASSRQGQETQYF,TGTGCCAGCAGTCGACAGGGACAAGAGACCCAGTACTTC
TRBJ1-3,-,TRBV25-1,-,CASSEYTGFSGNTIYF,TGTGCCAGCAGTGAATATACAGGTTTTTCTGGAAACACCATATATTTT
TRBJ2-2,-,TRBV19,-,CASSITIYTGELFF,TGTGCCAGTAGTATTACCATATACACCGGGGAGCTGTTTTTT
TRBJ2-1,once,TRBV3-1/TRBV3-2,-,CASSQKTIYNEQFF,TGTGCCAGCAGCCAAAAAACGATCTACAATGAGCAGTTCTTC
TRBJ2-7,-,TRBV11-2,-,CASSLSSYEQYF,TGTGCCAGCAGCTTGAGCTCCTACGAGCAGTACTTC
TRBJ2-1,-,TRBV19,TRBD2,CTIQLAGAKVPGGPHNEQFF,TGTACAATCCAACTAGCGGGGGCGAAGGTACCAGGTGGCCCCCACAATGAGCAGTTCTTC
TRBJ1-2,-,TRBV5-4,-,CASSLRAPSYGYTF,TGTGCCAGCAGCCTCAGGGCCCCCTCCTATGGCTACACCTTC
TRBJ1-5,-,TRBV7-8,-,CASSLQGGDSNQPQHF,TGTGCCAGCAGCCTACAGGGTGGGGATAGCAATCAGCCCCAGCATTTT
TRBJ1-1,few,TRBV28,-,CASSPLTGEGSEAFF,TGTGCCAGCAGCCCACTTACAGGAGAGGGGTCTGAAGCTTTCTTT
TRBJ1-1,-,TRBV27,-,CASSPWGGLDTEAFF,TGTGCCAGCAGCCCATGGGGGGGCTTAGACACTGAAGCTTTCTTT